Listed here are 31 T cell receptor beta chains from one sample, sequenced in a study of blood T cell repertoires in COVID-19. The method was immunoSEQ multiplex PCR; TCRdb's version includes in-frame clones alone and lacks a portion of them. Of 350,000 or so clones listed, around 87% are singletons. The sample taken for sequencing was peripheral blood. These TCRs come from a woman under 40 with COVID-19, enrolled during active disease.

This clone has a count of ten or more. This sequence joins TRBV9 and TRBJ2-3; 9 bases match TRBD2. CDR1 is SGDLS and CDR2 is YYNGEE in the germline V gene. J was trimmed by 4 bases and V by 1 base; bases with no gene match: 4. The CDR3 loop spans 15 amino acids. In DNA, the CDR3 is TGTGCCAGCAGCGTAAATAGCGGGAGTCCAGATACGCAGTATTTT. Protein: CASSVNSGSPDTQYF.

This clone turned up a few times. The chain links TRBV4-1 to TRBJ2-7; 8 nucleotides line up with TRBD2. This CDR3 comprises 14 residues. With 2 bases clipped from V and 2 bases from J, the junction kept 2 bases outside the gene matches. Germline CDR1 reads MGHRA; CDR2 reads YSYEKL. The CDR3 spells CASSQIAGTYEQYF. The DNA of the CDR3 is TGCGCCAGCAGCCAAATAGCGGGAACCTACGAGCAGTACTTC.

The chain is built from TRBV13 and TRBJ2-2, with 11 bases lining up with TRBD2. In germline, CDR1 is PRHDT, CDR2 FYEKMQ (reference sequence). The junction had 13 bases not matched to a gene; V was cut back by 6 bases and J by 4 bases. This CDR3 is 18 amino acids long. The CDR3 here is CASSFTLAGGLGTGELFF. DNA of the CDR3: TGTGCCAGCAGTTTCACATTAGCGGGAGGGCTTGGCACCGGGGAGCTGTTTTTT.

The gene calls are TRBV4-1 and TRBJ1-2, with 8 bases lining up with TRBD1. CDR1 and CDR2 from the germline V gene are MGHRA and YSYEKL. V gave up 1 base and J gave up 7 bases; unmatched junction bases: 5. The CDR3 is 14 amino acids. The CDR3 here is CASSQVSGGSGYTF. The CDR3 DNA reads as TGCGCCAGCAGCCAAGTTTCAGGGGGCAGTGGCTACACCTTC.

The CDR3 protein is CASSQSTDSYEQYF. The DNA of the CDR3 is TGTGCCAGCAGCCAATCCACTGACTCCTACGAGCAGTACTTC. The chain joins TRBV16 to TRBJ2-7, with unresolved D. CDR1 is KGHSY, CDR2 FQNENV, per germline. This CDR3 is built from 14 residues. With 0 bases removed from V and 0 bases from J, the gap between germline ends came to 6 bases. The whole variable domain, remainder taken from reference TRBV16 and TRBJ2-7, is GEEVAQTPKHLVRGEGQKAKLYCAPIKGHSYVFWYQQVLKNEFKFLISFQNENVFDETGMPKERFSAKCLPNSPCSLEIQATKLEDSAVYFCASSQSTDSYEQYFGPGTRLTVT.

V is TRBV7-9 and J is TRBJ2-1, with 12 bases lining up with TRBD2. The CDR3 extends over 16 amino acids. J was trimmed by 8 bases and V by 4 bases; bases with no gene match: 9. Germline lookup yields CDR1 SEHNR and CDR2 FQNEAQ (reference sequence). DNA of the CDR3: TGTGCCAGCAGCTCGTCGACTAGCGGGAGCCGAGATGAGCAGTTCTTC. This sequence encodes CASSSSTSGSRDEQFF.

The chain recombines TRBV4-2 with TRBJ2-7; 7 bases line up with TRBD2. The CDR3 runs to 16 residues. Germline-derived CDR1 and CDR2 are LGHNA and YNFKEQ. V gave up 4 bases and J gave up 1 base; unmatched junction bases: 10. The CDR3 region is CASSPLSTSASYEQYF. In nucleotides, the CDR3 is TGTGCCAGCAGCCCCCTATCCACTAGCGCATCCTACGAGCAGTACTTC.

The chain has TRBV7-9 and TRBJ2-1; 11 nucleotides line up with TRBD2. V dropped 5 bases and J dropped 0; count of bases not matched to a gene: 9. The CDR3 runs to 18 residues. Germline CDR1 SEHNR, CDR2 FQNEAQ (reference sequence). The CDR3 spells CASSGMTSGVPSYNEQFF. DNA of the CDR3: TGTGCCAGCAGCGGAATGACTAGCGGGGTCCCCTCCTACAATGAGCAGTTCTTC.

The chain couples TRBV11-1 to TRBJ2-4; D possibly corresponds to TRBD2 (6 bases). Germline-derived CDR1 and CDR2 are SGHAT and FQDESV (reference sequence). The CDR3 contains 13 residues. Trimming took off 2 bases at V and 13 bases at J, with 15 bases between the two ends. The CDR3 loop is CASSLWGGGVQYF. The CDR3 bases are TGTGCCAGCAGCTTATGGGGCGGCGGGGTACAGTACTTC.

For the CDR3, the DNA is TGTGCCAGCAGCTCAGAACAACCTTACGAGCAGTACTTC. It encodes CASSSEQPYEQYF. The genes are TRBV7-9 and TRBJ2-7; no reliable D call. Between the trimmed V and J ends, which lost 4 bases and 4 bases, there was a span of 11 bases. The CDR3 sequence is 13 residues long. Germline V lookup: CDR1 SEHNR, CDR2 FQNEAQ (reference sequence).

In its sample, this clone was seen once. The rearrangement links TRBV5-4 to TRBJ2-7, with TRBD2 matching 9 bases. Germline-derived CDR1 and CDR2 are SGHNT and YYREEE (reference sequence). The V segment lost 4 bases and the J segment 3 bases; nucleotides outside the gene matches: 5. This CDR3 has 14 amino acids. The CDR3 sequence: CASSHSGGGYEQYF. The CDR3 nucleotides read TGTGCCAGCAGCCATAGCGGGGGCGGCTACGAGCAGTACTTC.

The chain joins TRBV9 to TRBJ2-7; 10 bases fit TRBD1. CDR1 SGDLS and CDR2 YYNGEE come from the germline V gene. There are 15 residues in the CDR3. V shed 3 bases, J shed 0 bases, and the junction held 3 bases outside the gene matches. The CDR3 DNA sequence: TGTGCCAGCAGCGCTCGGACAGGGGGCTCCTACGAGCAGTACTTC. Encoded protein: CASSARTGGSYEQYF.

The chain's CDR3 is CASSPAGREQYF. The CDR3 DNA follows: TGTGCCAGTAGTCCCGCGGGGCGCGAGCAGTACTTC. The V and J genes are TRBV19 and TRBJ2-7; tentatively, D is TRBD2 (6 bases). CDR1 and CDR2 (germline): LNHDA, SQIVND (reference sequence). V was pared by 5 bases and J by 6 bases, with 11 bases between. This CDR3 has 12 amino acids.

The CDR3, as DNA: TGCGCCAGCAGCTGGACCACAGGGGGCACTGAAGCTTTCTTT. It is translated as CASSWTTGGTEAFF. The chain links TRBV5-1 to TRBJ1-1, with 8 bases matching TRBD1. V trimming: 3 bases; J trimming: 4 bases; junction bases outside the gene matches: 5. In germline, CDR1 is SGHRS, CDR2 YFSETQ. The CDR3 is made up of 14 amino acids.

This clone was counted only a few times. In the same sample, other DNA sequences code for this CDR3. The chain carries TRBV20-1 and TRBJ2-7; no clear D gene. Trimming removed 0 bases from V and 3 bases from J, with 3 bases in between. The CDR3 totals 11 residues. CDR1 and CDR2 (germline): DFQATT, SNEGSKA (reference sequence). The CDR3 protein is CSARDHYEQYF. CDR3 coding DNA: TGCAGTGCTAGAGACCACTACGAGCAGTACTTC.

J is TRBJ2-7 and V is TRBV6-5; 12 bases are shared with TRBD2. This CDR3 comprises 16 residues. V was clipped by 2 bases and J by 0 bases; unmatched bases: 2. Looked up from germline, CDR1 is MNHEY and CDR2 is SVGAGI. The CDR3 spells CASSYLTSGSSYEQYF. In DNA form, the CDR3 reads TGTGCCAGCAGTTACCTGACTAGCGGGAGCTCCTACGAGCAGTACTTC.

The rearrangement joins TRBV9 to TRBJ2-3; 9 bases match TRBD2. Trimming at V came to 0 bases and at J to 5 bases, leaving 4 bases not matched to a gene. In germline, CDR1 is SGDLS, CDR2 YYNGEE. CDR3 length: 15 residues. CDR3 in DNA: TGTGCCAGCAGCGTAGGAGCGGGAGGCGGAGATACGCAGTATTTT. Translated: CASSVGAGGGDTQYF.

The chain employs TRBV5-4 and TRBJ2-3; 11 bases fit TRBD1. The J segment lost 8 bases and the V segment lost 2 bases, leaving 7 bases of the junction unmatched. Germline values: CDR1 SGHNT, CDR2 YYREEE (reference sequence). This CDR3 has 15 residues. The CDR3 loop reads CASSFPGQGGLTQYF. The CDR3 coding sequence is TGTGCCAGCAGCTTTCCGGGACAGGGGGGTCTTACGCAGTATTTT. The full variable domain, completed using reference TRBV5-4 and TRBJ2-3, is ETGVTQSPTHLIKTRGQQVTLRCSSQSGHNTVSWYQQALGQGPQFIFQYYREEENGRGNFPPRFSGLQFPNYSSELNVNALELDDSALYLCASSFPGQGGLTQYFGPGTRLTVL.

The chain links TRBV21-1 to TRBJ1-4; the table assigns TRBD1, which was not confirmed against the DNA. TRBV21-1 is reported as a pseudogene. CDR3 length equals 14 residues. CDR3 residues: CASRTGFVFEKLFF. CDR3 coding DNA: TGTGCCAGCAGAACAGGGTTCGTATTTGAAAAACTGTTTTTT.

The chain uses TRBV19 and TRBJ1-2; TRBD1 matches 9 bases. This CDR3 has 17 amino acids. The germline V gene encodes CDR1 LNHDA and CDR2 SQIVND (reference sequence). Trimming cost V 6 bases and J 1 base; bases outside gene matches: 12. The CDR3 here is CASSLGQGRYGNYGYTF. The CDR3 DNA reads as TGTGCCAGTAGCCTCGGACAGGGGAGGTACGGTAACTATGGCTACACCTTC. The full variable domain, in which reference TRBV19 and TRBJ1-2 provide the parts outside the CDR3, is DGGITQSPKYLFRKEGQNVTLSCEQNLNHDAMYWYRQDPGQGLRLIYYSQIVNDFQKGDIAEGYSVSREKKESFPLTVTSAQKNPTAFYLCASSLGQGRYGNYGYTFGSGTRLTVV.

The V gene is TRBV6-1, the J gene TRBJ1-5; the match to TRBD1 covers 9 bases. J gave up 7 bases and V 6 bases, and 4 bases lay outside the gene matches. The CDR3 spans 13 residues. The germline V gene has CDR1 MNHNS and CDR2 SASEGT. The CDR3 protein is CASRTGGDQPQHF. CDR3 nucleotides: TGTGCCAGCAGGACAGGGGGGGACCAGCCCCAGCATTTT.

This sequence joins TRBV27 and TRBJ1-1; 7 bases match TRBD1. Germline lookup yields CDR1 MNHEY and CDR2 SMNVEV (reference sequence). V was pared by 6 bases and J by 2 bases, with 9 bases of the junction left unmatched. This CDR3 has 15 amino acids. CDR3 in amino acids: CASSLLDRINTEAFF. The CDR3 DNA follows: TGTGCCAGCAGCCTTCTGGACAGGATTAACACTGAAGCTTTCTTT.

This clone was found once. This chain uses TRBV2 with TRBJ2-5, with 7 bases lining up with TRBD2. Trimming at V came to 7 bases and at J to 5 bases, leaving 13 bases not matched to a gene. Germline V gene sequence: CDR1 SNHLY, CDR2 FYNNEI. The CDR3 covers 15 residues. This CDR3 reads CASIATGGGMETQYF. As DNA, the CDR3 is TGTGCCAGCATCGCAACGGGAGGAGGTATGGAGACCCAGTACTTC.

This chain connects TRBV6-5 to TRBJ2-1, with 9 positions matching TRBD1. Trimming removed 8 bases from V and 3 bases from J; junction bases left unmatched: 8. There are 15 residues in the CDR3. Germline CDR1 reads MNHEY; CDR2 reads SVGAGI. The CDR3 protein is CASAPGTGNYNEQFF. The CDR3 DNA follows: TGTGCCAGCGCTCCCGGGACAGGGAACTACAATGAGCAGTTCTTC.

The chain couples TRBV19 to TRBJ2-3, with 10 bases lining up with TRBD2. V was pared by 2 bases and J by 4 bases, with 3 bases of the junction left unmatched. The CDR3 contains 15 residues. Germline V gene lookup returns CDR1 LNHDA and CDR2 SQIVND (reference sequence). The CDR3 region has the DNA TGTGCCAGTAGTATAACTAGCGGGACGGCAGATACGCAGTATTTT. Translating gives CASSITSGTADTQYF.

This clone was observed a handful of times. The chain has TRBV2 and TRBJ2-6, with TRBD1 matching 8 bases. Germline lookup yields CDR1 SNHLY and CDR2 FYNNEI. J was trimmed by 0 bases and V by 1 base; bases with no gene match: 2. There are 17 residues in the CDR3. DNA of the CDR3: TGTGCCAGCAGTGAAGGGACAGGGACCTCTGGGGCCAACGTCCTGACTTTC. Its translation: CASSEGTGTSGANVLTF.

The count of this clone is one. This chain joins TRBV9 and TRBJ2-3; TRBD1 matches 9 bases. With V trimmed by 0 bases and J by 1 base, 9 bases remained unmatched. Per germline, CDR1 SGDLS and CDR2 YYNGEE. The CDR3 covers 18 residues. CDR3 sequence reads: CASSVVGQGVQGTDTQYF. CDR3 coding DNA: TGTGCCAGCAGCGTAGTGGGACAGGGTGTTCAGGGCACAGATACGCAGTATTTT.

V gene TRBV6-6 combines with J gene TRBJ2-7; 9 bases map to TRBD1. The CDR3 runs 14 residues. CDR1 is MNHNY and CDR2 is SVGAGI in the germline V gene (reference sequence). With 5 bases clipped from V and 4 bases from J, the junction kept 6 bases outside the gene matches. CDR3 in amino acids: CASSGRDRDYEQYF. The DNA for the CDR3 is TGTGCCAGCAGTGGCCGGGACAGGGATTACGAGCAGTACTTC.

This chain's CDR3 is CASSPTGSLGTGELFF. The CDR3 DNA reads TGTGCCAGCTCACCAACGGGAAGCTTGGGCACCGGGGAGCTGTTTTTT. The chain recombines TRBV18 with TRBJ2-2; the D gene is possibly TRBD2 (5 bases). This CDR3 region has 16 residues. Germline CDR1 KGHSH, CDR2 LQKENI. V lost 2 bases, J lost 4 bases, and 14 bases lay in between. The whole variable domain, remainder taken from reference TRBV18 and TRBJ2-2, is NAGVMQNPRHLVRRRGQEARLRCSPMKGHSHVYWYRQLPEEGLKFMVYLQKENIIDESGMPKERFSAEFPKEGPSILRIQQVVRGDSAAYFCASSPTGSLGTGELFFGEGSRLTVL.

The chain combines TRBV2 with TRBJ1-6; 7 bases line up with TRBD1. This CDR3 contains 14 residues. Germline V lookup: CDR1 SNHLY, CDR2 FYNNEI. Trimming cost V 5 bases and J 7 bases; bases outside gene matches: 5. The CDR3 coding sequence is TGTGCCAGCAGTTTTCCGGGACAGAATTCACCCCTCCACTTT. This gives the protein CASSFPGQNSPLHF.

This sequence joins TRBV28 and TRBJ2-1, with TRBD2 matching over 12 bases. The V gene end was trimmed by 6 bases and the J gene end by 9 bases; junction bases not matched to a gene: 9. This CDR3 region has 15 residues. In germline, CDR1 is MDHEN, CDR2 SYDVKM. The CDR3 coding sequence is TGTGCCAGCAGCACCCTAGCGGGGGGGAATGGTGAGCAGTTCTTC. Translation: CASSTLAGGNGEQFF.